This TCR beta chain was found in a study of breast tumors, draining lymph nodes, adjacent tissues. Germline CDR1 SGHVS, CDR2 FQNEAQ. Trimming took off 1 base at V and 0 bases at J, with 28 bases between the two ends. The length of the CDR3 is 22 residues. TCRdb re-derived calls from the multiplex PCR reads in MiXCR, one entry per CDR3 protein. The sample includes approximately 180,000 distinct CDR3 sequences, roughly a third of them seen just once. Samples came from axillary lymph nodes draining the breast cancer. The table lists this clonotype with a few counts. This sequence originates from a female donor with breast cancer. Some clones in this sample may be carry-over from other donors' samples. Material: axillary lymph node tissue. The V call is TRBV7-8, the J call TRBJ2-4; D is possibly TRBD1 or TRBD2 (5 bases each). This CDR3 reads CASSLEGWGPLTSGLAKNIQYF. Written as DNA, the CDR3 is TGTGCCAGCAGCTTAGAAGGGTGGGGACCACTAACATCAGGTCTAGCCAAAAACATTCAGTACTTC.